This is a list of T cell receptor beta chains from one sample in a study of long-term antiretroviral therapy in people with HIV. Some clones are missing from TCRdb's copy, which holds only in-frame ones; the method was immunoSEQ multiplex PCR. Of about 17,000 clones in the sample, approximately 93% were seen once. The sample here was unsorted PBMCs, taken 0.6 years after starting antiretroviral therapy. Receptors were obtained from a woman between 40 and 55 years old with HIV. CDR3s leave out the opening cysteine and the closing phenylalanine or tryptophan. The D gene is left open where the match is weak. Clone size is given for some rows only: seen once, a few or many times, or a class if the clone is expanded.

d_call clone_size v_call cdr3_aa
TRBD2 NA TRBV11-2 ASSLLAGAGASTDTQY
TRBD1 NA TRBV10-3 AISEMGTGGEQY
TRBD2 NA TRBV2 ASRAGLAGTDTQY
NA once TRBV11-2 ASSGSTDTQY
NA NA TRBV4-1 ASSRYTNKGRQNTEAF
TRBD1 once TRBV6-1 ASSSGTENSPLH
TRBD1 NA TRBV6-6 ASREPGQGAGQPQH
TRBD1 once TRBV4-3 ASSQFKTGYAYEQY
TRBD1 NA TRBV7-8 ASSPNRGTGADTQY
NA NA TRBV6-5 ASSPQGGARGYT
NA NA TRBV9 ASSGGSGTNEKLF
NA NA TRBV19 ASIGYGVWGNTIY
NA NA TRBV10-3 ATLQQGGYNEQF
TRBD2 NA TRBV18 ASSSQTGLAGFNEQF
NA NA TRBV5-6 ASSLGSGDTQY
TRBD2 NA TRBV5-4 ASSNSGGGETQY
NA NA TRBV7-9 ASSLAMGQVF
NA once TRBV19 ASTAQGPDTQY
NA NA TRBV1 TSSAPGLANDEQF
TRBD1 NA TRBV2 ASSQMGQGVEKLF
TRBD1 once TRBV27 ASSRDRGTDEQY
TRBD1 NA TRBV7-8 ASSRSGTGDTEAF
TRBD1 once TRBV29-1 SVALTGENYGYT
TRBD2 NA TRBV6-6 ASSYTSGNEQF
TRBD1 NA TRBV6-5 ASRDPTGAKTQY
TRBD1 few TRBV6-6 ASRSGQGASSPLH
NA NA TRBV18 ASSPETGSVEQF
TRBD2 NA TRBV9 ASNLPGGPSDTQY
NA once TRBV18 ASSPQEAKNTEAF
NA NA TRBV7-2 ASSLVSLGSRETQY
TRBD1 NA TRBV29-1 SVDLLRTGGYGYT
NA NA TRBV29-1 SVGARDQPQH
TRBD2 NA TRBV6-5 ASSLAGSTDTQY
TRBD2 NA TRBV7-2 ASSAGGPMRDTQY
TRBD1 NA TRBV4-3 ASSPGQGGRDGYT
NA NA TRBV6-5 ASRSLGGGQY
NA NA TRBV5-1 ASSEAGTTTYEQY
NA NA TRBV7-9 ASSPSEATSHEQY
NA few TRBV2 ASRQHHSNQPQH
NA few TRBV5-1 ASSLTGISPGANVLT
NA once TRBV2 ASNGASSYNSPLH
TRBD1 NA TRBV6-5 ASSSGTGWSGELF
NA NA TRBV15 ATSRDRGQWPQH
NA NA TRBV4-3 ASNSYPSANYGYT
TRBD1 NA TRBV19 ASSTPDRINYGYT
TRBD1 NA TRBV2 ASSADRGGYNEQF
TRBD2 NA TRBV11-2 ASSLGSGLAGLREQY
TRBD1 NA TRBV5-4 ASSLAGQRYGYT
NA NA TRBV11-2 ASSLEGYNQPQH
TRBD1 once TRBV20-1 SARDRGSAF
NA NA TRBV11-2 ASSIPGTANYGYT
NA few TRBV7-8 ASSLGGLNTEAF
NA NA TRBV5-6 ASSLPTRPPYEQY
NA few TRBV7-9 ASSLAEGSSGANVLT
TRBD2 once TRBV6-5 ASSSLAGGSDTQY